This is a list of T cell receptor beta chains from one sample in a study of T cell responses to AZD1222 COVID-19 vaccine. Repertoires were generated with immunoSEQ multiplex PCR, while TCRdb's copy carries only in-frame clones and drops some. The sample includes some 130,000 clones, over 90% of them seen just once. This specimen consisted of peripheral blood, obtained on day 0 of AZD1222 vaccination. The receptors derive from an adult in good health. CDR3s include the opening cysteine and the closing phenylalanine or tryptophan. A D gene is named only where the DNA matches it firmly. Expanded clones are given a class, and other clones once, few, many or no size at all.

d_call clone_size j_call v_call cdr3_length cdr3_nt cdr3_aa
- - TRBJ1-3 TRBV19 15 TGTGCCAGTAGCCACGCGTGGGGGCTCGGAAACACCATATATTTT CASSHAWGLGNTIYF
- - TRBJ1-4 TRBV3-1/TRBV3-2 21 TGTGCCAGCAGCCAAGATGGGACGGCGTCCTTCGGACGTGCCCGACATGAAAAACTGTTTTTT CASSQDGTASFGRARHEKLFF
- - TRBJ2-7 TRBV6-1 11 TGTGCCAGCAGTGAAGTTCACGAGCAGTACTTC CASSEVHEQYF
- - TRBJ1-2 TRBV11-2 13 TGTGCCAGCAGTCTTTTAAGAGGAGGGGGCTACACCTTC CASSLLRGGGYTF
- - TRBJ2-3 TRBV30 13 TGTGCCTGGAGTACCGGGGCCGCAGATACGCAGTATTTT CAWSTGAADTQYF
- - TRBJ1-5 TRBV6-1 14 TGTGCCAGCAGTGAAGAGGGGGGCGATCAGCCCCAGCATTTT CASSEEGGDQPQHF
- - TRBJ2-2 TRBV28 15 TGTGCCAGCAGTTTTTTAGGGCCTTGGACCGGGGAGCTGTTTTTT CASSFLGPWTGELFF
- - TRBJ1-4 TRBV28 20 TGTGCCAGCAGTTTCCGGGGGGCGTCATGGGCCTTTCCCACTAATGAAAAACTGTTTTTT CASSFRGASWAFPTNEKLFF
TRBD1 - TRBJ2-3 TRBV5-1 15 TGCGCCAGCAGCTTGACAGGGGGCGGCACAGATACGCAGTATTTT CASSLTGGGTDTQYF
- - TRBJ1-1 TRBV7-2 16 TGTGCCAGCAGCTTAGTGGCCAGGGTGGCGGACACTGAAGCTTTCTTT CASSLVARVADTEAFF
TRBD1 - TRBJ1-3 TRBV28 16 TGTGCCACCACGACCGGGACAGGGTCAATTGGAAACACCATATATTTT CATTTGTGSIGNTIYF
- - TRBJ1-2 TRBV19 13 TGTGCCAGTAGTATGCGGGACATCTATGGCTACACCTTC CASSMRDIYGYTF
- - TRBJ2-2 TRBV7-6 14 TGTGCCAGCAAGGAATCGCCGAACACCGGGGAGCTGTTTTTT CASKESPNTGELFF
- - TRBJ2-2 TRBV29-1 13 TGCAGCGTGGACAGCGCTAACACCGGGGAGCTGTTTTTT CSVDSANTGELFF
TRBD2 - TRBJ2-3 TRBV12-5 15 TGTGCTAGTGGGGTGGGAGGGAGGACCACAGATACGCAGTATTTT CASGVGGRTTDTQYF
TRBD2 - TRBJ2-5 TRBV3-1/TRBV3-2 16 TGTGCCAGCAGCCAAGCGGGCGGGGGGTTCCAAGAGACCCAGTACTTC CASSQAGGGFQETQYF
- - TRBJ1-1 TRBV27 15 TGTGCCAGCAGTCGACGGGTGGGGGCTCTCCCCGAAGCTTTCTTT CASSRRVGALPEAFF
TRBD2 few TRBJ2-7 TRBV3-1/TRBV3-2 16 TGTGCCAGCTCCCGGACTAGCGGGCCCAGCTCCTACGAGCAGTACTTC CASSRTSGPSSYEQYF
- - TRBJ1-6 TRBV7-9 14 TGTGCCAGCAGGAGCCCGGGCGGGAATTCACCCCTCCACTTT CASRSPGGNSPLHF
- - TRBJ2-7 TRBV20-1 11 TGCAGTTCCTTGAAGTTGTACGAGCAGTACTTC CSSLKLYEQYF
- - TRBJ2-1 TRBV6-5 14 TGTGCCAGCAGTTCCCAGGGCAGACTTGATGAGCAGTTCTTC CASSSQGRLDEQFF
- - TRBJ1-6 TRBV12-3/TRBV12-4 13 TGTGCCAGCAGTTTGAAAGGGGATTCACCCCTCCACTTT CASSLKGDSPLHF
TRBD1 - TRBJ1-3 TRBV7-2 18 TGTGCCAGCAGCTTGTGGGCAGGGGGCAATGTGGCTGGAAACACCATATATTTT CASSLWAGGNVAGNTIYF
TRBD1 - TRBJ1-1 TRBV5-1 13 TGCGCCAGCAGCTCGATACAGGGGAATGAGGCTTTCTTT CASSSIQGNEAFF
TRBD2 - TRBJ2-7 TRBV7-9 14 TGTGCCAGCAGCTCGGGACTAGAGGTCCACGAGCAGTACTTC CASSSGLEVHEQYF
TRBD2 - TRBJ2-1 TRBV5-4 16 TGTGCCAGCAGCTTGGCCGGGGTAGCGGGGCGGGATGAGCAGTTCTTC CASSLAGVAGRDEQFF
- - TRBJ1-3 TRBV18 15 TGTGCCAGCTCACCACTGCGGGACCCCGGGAACACCATATATTTT CASSPLRDPGNTIYF
- once TRBJ2-7 TRBV6-2/TRBV6-3 18 TGTGCCAGCAGTTACTCGTCCCCTTCATCGTCTCAGCGTTACGAGCAGTACTTC CASSYSSPSSSQRYEQYF
- once TRBJ2-7 TRBV28 15 TGTGCCAGCAGTGCTTACAAGGGACCTAAAGGGGAGCAGTACTTC CASSAYKGPKGEQYF
- once TRBJ1-5 TRBV28 17 TGTGCCAGCAGTTCCGGTCCGAGTCGATTCAGCAATCAGCCCCAGCATTTT CASSSGPSRFSNQPQHF
TRBD2 - TRBJ2-1 TRBV24-1 15 TGTGCCACCAGTGATGGCGGGAGTCGTAGCGATGAGCAGTTCTTC CATSDGGSRSDEQFF
- - TRBJ1-1 TRBV7-9 12 TGTGCCAGCAGCTTAGAGGGGGCTGAAGCTTTCTTT CASSLEGAEAFF
TRBD2 - TRBJ2-7 TRBV7-9 14 TGTGCCAGCAGCGCACTAGCGGGAATTTACGAGCAGTACTTC CASSALAGIYEQYF
- - TRBJ2-1 TRBV19 12 TGTGCCAGTAGTATTTGGGCCAATGAGCAGTTCTTC CASSIWANEQFF
TRBD1 - TRBJ1-2 TRBV27 13 TGTGCCAGCAGTCCGCGGACAGGGTATGGCTACACCTTC CASSPRTGYGYTF
- - TRBJ2-2 TRBV28 14 TGTGCCAGCCACCCCGGAGTAAACACCGGGGAGCTGTTTTTT CASHPGVNTGELFF
- - TRBJ1-1 TRBV5-6 14 TGTGCCGCGGGAAGGGGGTTGATGAACACTGAAGCTTTCTTT CAAGRGLMNTEAFF
- - TRBJ2-1 TRBV27 13 TGTGCCAGCAGTTTAGGGGGGTACGATGAGCAGTTCTTC CASSLGGYDEQFF
TRBD1 once TRBJ1-1 TRBV27 16 TGTGCCAGCAGTCTCGGACAGGGTTTCATGAACACTGAAGCTTTCTTT CASSLGQGFMNTEAFF
- - TRBJ1-2 TRBV3-1/TRBV3-2 18 TGTGCCAGCAGCCAAGAGGGGACGGGTAAGAAGGCTAACTATGGCTACACCTTC CASSQEGTGKKANYGYTF
- - TRBJ2-7 TRBV6-5 14 TGTGCCAGCAGTTATCGGTCAAGGCTCTACGAGCAGTACTTC CASSYRSRLYEQYF
- - TRBJ1-2 TRBV29-1 12 TGCAGCGTTGAGTGGGGGGTCTATGGCTACACCTTC CSVEWGVYGYTF
- - TRBJ2-3 TRBV12-5 12 TGTGCTAGTGCTCCGCTAGGGGATACGCAGTATTTT CASAPLGDTQYF